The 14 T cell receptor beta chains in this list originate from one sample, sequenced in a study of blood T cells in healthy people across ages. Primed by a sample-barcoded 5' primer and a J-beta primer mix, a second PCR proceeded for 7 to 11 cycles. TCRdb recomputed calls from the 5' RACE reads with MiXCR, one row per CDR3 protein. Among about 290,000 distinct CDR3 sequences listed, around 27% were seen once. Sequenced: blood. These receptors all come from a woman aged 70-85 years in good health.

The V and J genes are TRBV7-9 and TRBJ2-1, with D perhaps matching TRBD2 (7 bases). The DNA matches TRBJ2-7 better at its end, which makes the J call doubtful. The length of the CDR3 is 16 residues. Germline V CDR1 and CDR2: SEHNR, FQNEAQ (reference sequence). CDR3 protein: CASSSVGAGDPYEQYF. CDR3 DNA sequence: TGTGCCAGCAGTTCCGTGGGGGCGGGAGACCCCTACGAGCAGTACTTC.

This CDR3 is CASSGQLGGFNYGYTF. CDR3 DNA: TGTGCCAGCAGCGGACAATTGGGAGGATTTAACTATGGCTACACCTTC. The rearrangement uses TRBV27 and TRBJ1-2, with D tentatively TRBD1 (5 bases). V dropped 6 bases and J dropped 1 base, with 18 bases sitting between them. The CDR3 spans 16 residues. Germline V CDR1 and CDR2: MNHEY, SMNVEV (reference sequence).

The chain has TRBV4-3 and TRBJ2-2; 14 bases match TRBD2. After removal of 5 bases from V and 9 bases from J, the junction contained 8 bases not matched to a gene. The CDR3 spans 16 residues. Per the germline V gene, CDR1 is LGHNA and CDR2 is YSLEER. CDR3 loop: CASSAGLAGGPRELFF. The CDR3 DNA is TGCGCCAGCAGCGCCGGACTAGCGGGAGGACCTCGGGAGCTGTTTTTT.

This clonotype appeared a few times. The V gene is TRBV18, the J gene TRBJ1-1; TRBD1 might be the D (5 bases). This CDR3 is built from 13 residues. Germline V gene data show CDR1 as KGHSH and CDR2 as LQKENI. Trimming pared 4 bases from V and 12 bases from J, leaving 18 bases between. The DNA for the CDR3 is TGTGCCAGCTCACAGACAGATTCGGCCTTCACTTTCTTT. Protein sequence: CASSQTDSAFTFF.

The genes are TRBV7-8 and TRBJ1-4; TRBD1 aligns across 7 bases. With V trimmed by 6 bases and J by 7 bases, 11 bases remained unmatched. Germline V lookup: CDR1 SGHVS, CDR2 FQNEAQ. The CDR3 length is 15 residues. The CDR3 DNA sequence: TGTGCCAGCAGACCCGACAGGGATGGGGCTGAAAAACTGTTTTTT. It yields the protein CASRPDRDGAEKLFF.

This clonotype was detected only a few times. The CDR3 DNA is TGTGCCAGCAGTCAAGGACTAGCGGGAGGGGAGACCCAGTACTTC. Encoded protein: CASSQGLAGGETQYF. This sequence joins TRBV28 and TRBJ2-5; 15 nucleotides agree with TRBD2. Germline CDR1 MDHEN, CDR2 SYDVKM. V dropped 5 bases and J dropped 5; count of bases not matched to a gene: 3. CDR3 size: 15 residues.

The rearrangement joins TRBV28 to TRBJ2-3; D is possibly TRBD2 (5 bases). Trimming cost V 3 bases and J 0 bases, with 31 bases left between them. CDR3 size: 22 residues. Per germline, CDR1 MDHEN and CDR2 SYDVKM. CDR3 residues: CASSFGSLAEQSEGSSTDTQYF. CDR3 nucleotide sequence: TGTGCCAGCAGTTTTGGGTCCTTGGCGGAACAGAGCGAAGGGAGTAGCACAGATACGCAGTATTTT.

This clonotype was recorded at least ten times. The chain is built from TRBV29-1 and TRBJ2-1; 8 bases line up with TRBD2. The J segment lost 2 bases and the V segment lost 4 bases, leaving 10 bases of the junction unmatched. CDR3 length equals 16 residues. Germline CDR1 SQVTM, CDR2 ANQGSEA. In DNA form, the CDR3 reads TGCAGCGTTGTCTTTGATAGCGGGACCCCCTACAATGAGCAGTTCTTC. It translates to CSVVFDSGTPYNEQFF.

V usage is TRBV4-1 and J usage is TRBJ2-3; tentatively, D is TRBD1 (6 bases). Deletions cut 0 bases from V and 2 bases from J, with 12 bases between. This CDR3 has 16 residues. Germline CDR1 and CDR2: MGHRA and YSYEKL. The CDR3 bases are TGCGCCAGCAGCCAAGAACCCAACAGGGCCACAGATACGCAGTATTTT. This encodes CASSQEPNRATDTQYF.

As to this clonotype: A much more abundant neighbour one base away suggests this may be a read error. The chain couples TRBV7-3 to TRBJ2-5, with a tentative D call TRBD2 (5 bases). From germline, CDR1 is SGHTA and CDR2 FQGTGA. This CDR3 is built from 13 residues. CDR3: CASSLRLQEAQYF. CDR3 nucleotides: TGTGCCAGCAGCTTAAGACTACAAGAGGCCCAGTACTTC.

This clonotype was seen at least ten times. The CDR3 bases are TGCAGCGTTGAAGATCAGGGGACCACTGAAGCTTTCTTT. Protein: CSVEDQGTTEAFF. The chain employs TRBV29-1 and TRBJ1-1, with a weak D call TRBD1 (6 bases). The CDR3 consists of 13 residues. Germline CDR1 and CDR2: SQVTM and ANQGSEA. V was clipped by 0 bases and J by 4 bases, with 9 bases between them.

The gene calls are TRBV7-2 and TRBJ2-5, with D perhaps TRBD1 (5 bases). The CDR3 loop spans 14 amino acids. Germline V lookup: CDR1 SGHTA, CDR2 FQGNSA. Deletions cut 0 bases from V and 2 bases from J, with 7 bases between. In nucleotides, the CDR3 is TGTGCCAGCAGCTTAGCGACAGTACAAGAGACCCAGTACTTC. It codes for CASSLATVQETQYF.

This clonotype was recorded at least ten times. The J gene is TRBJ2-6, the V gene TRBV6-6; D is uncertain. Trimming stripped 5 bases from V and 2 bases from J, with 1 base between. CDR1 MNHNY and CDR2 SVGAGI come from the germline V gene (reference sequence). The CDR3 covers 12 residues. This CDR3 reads CASSPGANVLTF. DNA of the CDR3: TGTGCCAGCAGTCCTGGGGCCAACGTCCTGACTTTC.

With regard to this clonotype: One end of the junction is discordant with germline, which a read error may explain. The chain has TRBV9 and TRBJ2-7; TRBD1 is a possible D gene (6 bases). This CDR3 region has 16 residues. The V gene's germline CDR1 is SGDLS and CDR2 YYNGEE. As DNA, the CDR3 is TGTGCCAGCAGCGTAGTCCCAACAGGGAGCTCCTCCGAGCAGTACTTC. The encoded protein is CASSVVPTGSSSEQYF.